The rows below give T cell receptor beta chains drawn from one sample of a study of neurological immune-mediated disorders. TCRdb re-analysed the 5' RACE reads in MiXCR, keeping a single row per CDR3 protein. The sample lists tens of thousands of distinct CDR3 sequences, almost 7.5% occurring once. Sequencing was done on a sample of PBMCs. These TCRs come from a woman aged 40-49 years in good health. Both conserved end residues are part of each CDR3. Each record gives: clone size, J gene, D gene, V gene, CDR3 protein, CDR3 DNA. D genes are given only for firm matches. Clone size is given as once, few, many or a size class.

>few|TRBJ1-2|TRBD1|TRBV18
CASSPTGRDYGYTF
TGTGCCAGCTCCCCGACAGGGCGCGACTATGGCTACACCTTC
>many|TRBJ2-5|TRBD1|TRBV24-1
CATSGEEQGDQETQYF
TGTGCCACCAGTGGGGAAGAACAGGGGGATCAAGAGACCCAGTACTTC
>many|TRBJ2-1|NA|TRBV6-5
CASSPDPRIYNEQFF
TGTGCCAGCAGTCCCGATCCGAGAATATACAATGAGCAGTTCTTC
>many|TRBJ1-4|TRBD1|TRBV29-1
CSAGEDRVKEKLFF
TGCAGCGCGGGCGAGGACAGGGTGAAAGAAAAACTGTTTTTT
>many|TRBJ2-3|NA|TRBV28
CASSFLDGTQYF
TGTGCCAGCAGTTTCCTGGACGGGACGCAGTATTTT
>many|TRBJ2-3|TRBD2|TRBV20-1
CSAYPRTSGVADTQYF
TGCAGTGCTTACCCGAGGACTAGCGGGGTGGCAGATACGCAGTATTTT
>many|TRBJ2-7|TRBD2|TRBV4-1
CASSYLGGLVYEQYF
TGCGCCAGCAGCTATCTTGGAGGACTAGTCTACGAGCAGTACTTC
>many|TRBJ1-1|NA|TRBV7-8
CASSRNTGGTEAFF
TGTGCCAGCAGCCGAAACACCGGGGGCACTGAAGCTTTCTTT
>many|TRBJ1-1|NA|TRBV9
CASSVVDEINTEAFF
TGTGCCAGCAGCGTAGTAGACGAAATCAACACTGAAGCTTTCTTT
>many|TRBJ1-1|NA|TRBV20-1
CSAREEVAFF
TGCAGTGCTAGAGAGGAGGTGGCTTTCTTT
>many|TRBJ2-7|NA|TRBV5-1
CASSPAGPPSYEQYF
TGCGCCAGCAGCCCCGCGGGACCCCCATCCTACGAGCAGTACTTC
>many|TRBJ1-5|NA|TRBV3-1
CASSRDHNQPQHF
TGTGCCAGCAGCCGGGACCACAATCAGCCCCAGCATTTT
>many|TRBJ1-1|NA|TRBV7-2
CASSLGGATNTEAFF
TGTGCCAGCAGCTTGGGAGGGGCCACGAACACTGAAGCTTTCTTT
>many|TRBJ1-1|TRBD1|TRBV12-3/TRBV12-4
CASSLMTGFERTEAFF
TGTGCCAGCAGTTTAATGACAGGGTTTGAGCGGACTGAAGCTTTCTTT
>many|TRBJ2-7|NA|TRBV20-1
CSALDREGSSYEQYF
TGCAGTGCTTTGGACAGGGAGGGAAGCTCCTACGAGCAGTACTTC
>many|TRBJ1-2|NA|TRBV4-1
CASSPGGKEVYGYTF
TGCGCCAGCAGCCCGGGGGGAAAGGAGGTTTATGGCTACACCTTC
>many|TRBJ2-7|TRBD1|TRBV3-1
CASSPGQGAIEQYF
TGTGCCAGCAGCCCGGGACAGGGGGCAATCGAGCAGTACTTC
>many|TRBJ2-3|NA|TRBV4-1
CASSQEEGKSGDTQYF
TGCGCCAGCAGCCAAGAAGAGGGGAAAAGCGGAGATACGCAGTATTTT
>many|TRBJ2-2|NA|TRBV10-3
CAISESGSQGFANTGELFF
TGTGCCATCAGTGAGTCAGGTTCACAGGGATTCGCGAACACCGGGGAGCTGTTTTTT